This T cell receptor (beta chain) derives from a study of cytomegalovirus exposure and HLA in healthy donors. Study in general: An earlier analysis identified 95 million to 120 million unique TCR beta sequences in 150 million to 200 million T cells. Regarding the study as a whole: The productive fraction for most TCR beta V segments was about 90% or about 30% in an earlier analysis. On later analysis, the bulk of CMV-associated TCR beta chains appeared to be HLA-restricted. In a later analysis, donors in an Asian-associated ancestry cluster reportedly had fewer N-insertions in productive TCRs than the cohort mean.

The CDR3 spans 15 residues. The J segment lost 4 bases and the V segment lost 0 bases, leaving 3 bases of the junction unmatched. Germline CDR1 and CDR2: LNHNV and YYDKDF (reference sequence). This clone has only one observation. Antigen specificity is unknown. The PCR ran on 60 Vbeta and 13 Jbeta primers. Assay: immunoSEQ multiplex PCR; the TCRdb copy retains only in-frame clones and omits some. The sample comprises roughly 120,000 clones, about four fifths of which are singletons, and roughly 2.3% rests with the top ten. The clonotype originates from a woman aged 30 to 39 in good health and CMV-seronegative. The sequencing sample was made of PBMCs. The V call is TRBV15, the J call TRBJ2-1; 7 bases match TRBD2. CDR3 nucleotide sequence: TGTGCCACCAGCAGAGACCCTAGCGGATACAATGAGCAGTTCTTC. It encodes CATSRDPSGYNEQFF. Full variable domain (rest looked up from reference TRBV15 and TRBJ2-1): DAMVIQNPRYQVTQFGKPVTLSCSQTLNHNVMYWYQQKSSQAPKLLFHYYDKDFNNEADTPDNFQSRRPNTSFCFLDIRSPGLGDTAMYLCATSRDPSGYNEQFFGPGTRLTVL.